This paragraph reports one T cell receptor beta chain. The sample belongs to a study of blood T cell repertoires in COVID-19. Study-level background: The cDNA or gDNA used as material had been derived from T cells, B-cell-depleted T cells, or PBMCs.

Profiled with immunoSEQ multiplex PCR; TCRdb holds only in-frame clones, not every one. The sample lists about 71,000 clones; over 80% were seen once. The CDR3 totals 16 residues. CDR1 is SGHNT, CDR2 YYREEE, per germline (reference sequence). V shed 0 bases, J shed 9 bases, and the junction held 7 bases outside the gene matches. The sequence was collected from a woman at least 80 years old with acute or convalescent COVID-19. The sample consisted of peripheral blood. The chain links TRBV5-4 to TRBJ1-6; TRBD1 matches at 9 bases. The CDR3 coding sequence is TGTGCCAGCAGCTTGGGGACGGGGACAGGGTCTTCACCCCTCCACTTT. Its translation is CASSLGTGTGSSPLHF.